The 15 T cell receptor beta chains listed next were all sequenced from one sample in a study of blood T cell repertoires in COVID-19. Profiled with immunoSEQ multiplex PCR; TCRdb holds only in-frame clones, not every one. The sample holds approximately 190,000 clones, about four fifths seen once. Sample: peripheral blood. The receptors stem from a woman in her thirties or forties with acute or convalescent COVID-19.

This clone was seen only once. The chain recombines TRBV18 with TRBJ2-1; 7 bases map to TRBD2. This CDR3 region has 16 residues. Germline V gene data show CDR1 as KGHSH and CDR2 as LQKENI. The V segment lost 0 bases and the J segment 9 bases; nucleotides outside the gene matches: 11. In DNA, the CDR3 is TGTGCCAGCTCACCACCGAGCAGCGGGGTGGGGGGTGAGCAGTTCTTC. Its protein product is CASSPPSSGVGGEQFF. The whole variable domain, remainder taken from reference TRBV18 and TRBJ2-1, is NAGVMQNPRHLVRRRGQEARLRCSPMKGHSHVYWYRQLPEEGLKFMVYLQKENIIDESGMPKERFSAEFPKEGPSILRIQQVVRGDSAAYFCASSPPSSGVGGEQFFGPGTRLTVL.

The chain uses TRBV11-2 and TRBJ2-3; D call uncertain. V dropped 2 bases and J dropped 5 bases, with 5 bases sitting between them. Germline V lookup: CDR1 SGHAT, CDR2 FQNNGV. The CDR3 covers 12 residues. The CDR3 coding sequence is TGTGCCAGCAGCTTATCCGTAGATACGCAGTATTTT. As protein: CASSLSVDTQYF.

The CDR3 region has the DNA TGTGCCAGTAGTATAGTAGCGGGGGGTGGAGAGACCCAGTACTTC. This codes for CASSIVAGGGETQYF. This chain joins TRBV19 and TRBJ2-5; 10 bases agree with TRBD2. Germline-derived CDR1 and CDR2 are LNHDA and SQIVND (reference sequence). V trimming: 1 base; J trimming: 4 bases; junction bases outside the gene matches: 3. This CDR3 region has 15 residues.

The CDR3, as DNA: TGTGCCAGCACCGTGGACAGGGAAGAAAATGAAAAACTGTTTTTT. As protein: CASTVDREENEKLFF. The rearrangement uses TRBV28 and TRBJ1-4, with 8 bases aligning to TRBD1. After removal of 7 bases from V and 5 bases from J, the junction contained 9 bases not matched to a gene. The length of the CDR3 is 15 residues. CDR1 is MDHEN and CDR2 is SYDVKM in the germline V gene. The full variable domain, its missing parts supplied by reference TRBV28 and TRBJ1-4, is DVKVTQSSRYLVKRTGEKVFLECVQDMDHENMFWYRQDPGLGLRLIYFSYDVKMKEKGDIPEGYSVSREKKERFSLILESASTNQTSMYLCASTVDREENEKLFFGSGTQLSVL.

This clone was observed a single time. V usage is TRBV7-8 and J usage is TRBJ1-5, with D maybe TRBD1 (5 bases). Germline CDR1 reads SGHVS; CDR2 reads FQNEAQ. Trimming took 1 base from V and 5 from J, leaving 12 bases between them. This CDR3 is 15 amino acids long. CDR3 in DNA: TGTGCCAGCAGCTTAGGGGCAGGGCCTGATCAGCCCCAGCATTTT. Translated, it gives CASSLGAGPDQPQHF.

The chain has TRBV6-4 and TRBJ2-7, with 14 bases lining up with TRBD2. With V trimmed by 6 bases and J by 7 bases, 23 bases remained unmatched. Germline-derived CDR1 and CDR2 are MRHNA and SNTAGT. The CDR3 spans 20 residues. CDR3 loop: CASRGPRTPKTSGRAGEQYF. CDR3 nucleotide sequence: TGTGCCAGCAGGGGTCCCCGAACACCGAAGACTAGCGGGAGGGCCGGGGAGCAGTACTTC.

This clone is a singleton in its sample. Written as DNA, the CDR3 is TGTGCCAGCTCACCTATATTCGACAGCTCCTACGAGCAGTACTTC. Protein: CASSPIFDSSYEQYF. The gene calls are TRBV18 and TRBJ2-7, with TRBD1 as a possible D gene (5 bases). The V end lost 3 bases, the J end lost 0 bases, and 12 bases lay between the germline ends. Germline CDR1 and CDR2: KGHSH and LQKENI. The length of the CDR3 is 15 residues.

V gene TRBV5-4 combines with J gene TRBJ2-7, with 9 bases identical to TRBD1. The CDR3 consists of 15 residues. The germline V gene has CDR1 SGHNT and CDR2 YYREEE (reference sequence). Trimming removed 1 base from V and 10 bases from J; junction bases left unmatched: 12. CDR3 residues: CASSLSGQGSPLQYF. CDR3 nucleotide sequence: TGTGCCAGCAGCTTGTCGGGACAGGGTTCCCCTCTACAGTACTTC.

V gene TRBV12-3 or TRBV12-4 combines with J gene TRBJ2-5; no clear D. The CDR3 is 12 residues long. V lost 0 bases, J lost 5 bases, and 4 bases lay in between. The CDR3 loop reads CASSLASETQYF. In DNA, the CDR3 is TGTGCCAGCAGTTTAGCGTCGGAGACCCAGTACTTC.

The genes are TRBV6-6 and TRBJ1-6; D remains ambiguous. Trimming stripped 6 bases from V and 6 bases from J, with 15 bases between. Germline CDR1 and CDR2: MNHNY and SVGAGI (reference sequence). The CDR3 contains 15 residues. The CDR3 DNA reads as TGTGCCAGCAGCGCCGAGGCGGTAGCTAATTCACCCCTCCACTTT. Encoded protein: CASSAEAVANSPLHF.

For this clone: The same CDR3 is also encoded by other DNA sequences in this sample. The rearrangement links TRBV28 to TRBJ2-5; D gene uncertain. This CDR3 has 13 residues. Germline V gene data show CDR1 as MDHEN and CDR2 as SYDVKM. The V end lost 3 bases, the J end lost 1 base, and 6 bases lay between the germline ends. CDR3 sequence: CASSLRPQETQYF. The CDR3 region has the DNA TGTGCCAGCAGTTTGAGGCCCCAAGAGACCCAGTACTTC.

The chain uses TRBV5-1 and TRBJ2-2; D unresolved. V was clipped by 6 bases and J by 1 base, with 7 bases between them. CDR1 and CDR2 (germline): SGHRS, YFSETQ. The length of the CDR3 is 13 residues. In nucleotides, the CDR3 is TGCGCCAGCAAGGCGGTGAACACCGGGGAGCTGTTTTTT. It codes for CASKAVNTGELFF.

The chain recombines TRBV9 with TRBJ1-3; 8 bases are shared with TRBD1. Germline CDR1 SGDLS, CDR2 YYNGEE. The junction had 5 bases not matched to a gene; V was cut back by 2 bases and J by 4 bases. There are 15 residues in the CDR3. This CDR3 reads CASSVGTGWGNTIYF. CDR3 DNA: TGTGCCAGCAGCGTTGGGACAGGCTGGGGAAACACCATATATTTT. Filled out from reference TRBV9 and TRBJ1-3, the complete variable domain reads DSGVTQTPKHLITATGQRVTLRCSPRSGDLSVYWYQQSLDQGLQFLIQYYNGEERAKGNILERFSAQQFPDLHSELNLSSLELGDSALYFCASSVGTGWGNTIYFGEGSWLTVV.

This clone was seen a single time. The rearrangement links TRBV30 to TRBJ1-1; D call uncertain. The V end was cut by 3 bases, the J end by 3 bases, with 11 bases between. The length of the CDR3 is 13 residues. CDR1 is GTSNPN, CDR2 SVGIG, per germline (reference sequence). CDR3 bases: TGTGCCTGGAGGGTAAGAGTGGACACTGAAGCTTTCTTT. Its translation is CAWRVRVDTEAFF.

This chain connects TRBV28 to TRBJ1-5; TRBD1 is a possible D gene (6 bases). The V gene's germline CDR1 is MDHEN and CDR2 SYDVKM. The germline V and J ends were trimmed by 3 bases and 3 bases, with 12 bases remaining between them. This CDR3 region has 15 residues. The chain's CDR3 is CASSFGDTNNQPQHF. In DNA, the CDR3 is TGTGCCAGCAGTTTTGGGGACACGAACAATCAGCCCCAGCATTTT.